The 32 T cell receptor beta chains reported below all come from one sample, sequenced in a study of blood T cell repertoires in COVID-19. The assay was immunoSEQ multiplex PCR, and TCRdb's table has in-frame clones only and misses some. The sample lists more than 150,000 clones, approximately 87% occurring once. Sample: peripheral blood. Receptors were obtained from a woman aged 70-85 years with COVID-19, enrolled during active disease.

The chain has TRBV5-4 and TRBJ2-1; D unclear. There are 15 residues in the CDR3. Germline CDR1 reads SGHNT; CDR2 reads YYREEE (reference sequence). V was pared by 0 bases and J by 5 bases, with 12 bases between. The CDR3: CASSLGPISDNEQFF. In DNA, the CDR3 is TGTGCCAGCAGCTTGGGTCCCATCAGTGACAATGAGCAGTTCTTC.

The gene calls are TRBV5-1 and TRBJ1-1; D is possibly TRBD1 (6 bases). CDR1 and CDR2 from the germline V gene are SGHRS and YFSETQ. V was clipped by 2 bases and J by 0 bases, with 17 bases between them. The CDR3 spans 17 residues. Here the CDR3 reads CASSLEQGFTMNTEAFF. The CDR3, as DNA: TGCGCCAGCAGCTTAGAACAGGGTTTCACCATGAACACTGAAGCTTTCTTT.

V and J are TRBV24-1 and TRBJ1-2, with D perhaps matching TRBD1 (5 bases). Germline V gives CDR1 KGHDR, CDR2 SFDVKD. The CDR3 extends over 13 amino acids. Trimming took off 3 bases at V and 7 bases at J, with 11 bases between the two ends. For the CDR3, the DNA is TGTGCCACCAGTGATCGGACAAGCCGTGGCTACACCTTC. Amino acid sequence: CATSDRTSRGYTF.

The chain employs TRBV10-3 and TRBJ1-1; the D is unclear. The CDR3 consists of 14 residues. The germline V and J ends were trimmed by 5 bases and 0 bases, with 10 bases remaining between them. Germline V gives CDR1 ENHRY, CDR2 SYGVKD. The CDR3 coding sequence is TGTGCCATCAGTTCCCTCGGGATGAACACTGAAGCTTTCTTT. Translated: CAISSLGMNTEAFF.

This clone appeared a single time. V and J are TRBV19 and TRBJ1-5, with D tentatively TRBD1 (6 bases). Per the germline V gene, CDR1 is LNHDA and CDR2 is SQIVND (reference sequence). V shed 10 bases and J shed 4 bases, with 20 bases lying between them. The CDR3 runs to 15 residues. The CDR3 reads CATQIRGASNQPQHF. In DNA, the CDR3 is TGTGCCACTCAAATCCGGGGGGCGTCGAATCAGCCCCAGCATTTT.

The count of this clone is one. The chain has TRBV9 and TRBJ1-2; D is undetermined. Germline assignment: CDR1 SGDLS and CDR2 YYNGEE. CDR3 size: 12 residues. Trimming took 4 bases from V and 7 from J, leaving 11 bases between them. The CDR3: CASSQYQFGYTF. Here the CDR3 DNA reads TGTGCCAGCAGCCAATACCAGTTTGGCTACACCTTC. The full variable domain, in which reference TRBV9 and TRBJ1-2 provide the parts outside the CDR3, is DSGVTQTPKHLITATGQRVTLRCSPRSGDLSVYWYQQSLDQGLQFLIQYYNGEERAKGNILERFSAQQFPDLHSELNLSSLELGDSALYFCASSQYQFGYTFGSGTRLTVV.

This clone was found once. This sequence joins TRBV7-9 and TRBJ1-4; D not resolved. CDR3 length: 14 amino acids. CDR1 is SEHNR and CDR2 is FQNEAQ in the germline V gene (reference sequence). Trimming stripped 2 bases from V and 7 bases from J, with 11 bases between. The CDR3 sequence: CASSLRVGGEKLFF. The CDR3 nucleotides read TGTGCCAGCAGCTTACGGGTGGGAGGTGAAAAACTGTTTTTT. The full variable domain, in which reference TRBV7-9 and TRBJ1-4 provide the parts outside the CDR3, is DTGVSQNPRHKITKRGQNVTFRCDPISEHNRLYWYRQTLGQGPEFLTYFQNEAQLEKSRLLSDRFSAERPKGSFSTLEIQRTEQGDSAMYLCASSLRVGGEKLFFGSGTQLSVL.

V and J are TRBV24-1 and TRBJ2-1, with TRBD1 matching over 7 bases. The CDR3 length is 18 residues. J gave up 12 bases and V 4 bases, and 23 bases lay outside the gene matches. In germline, CDR1 is KGHDR, CDR2 SFDVKD. For the CDR3, the DNA is TGTGCCACCAGTGAGAAACGTAAGGGGGCTCCTACAATGAGCGGGCAGTTCTTC. This translates into CATSEKRKGAPTMSGQFF.

The chain joins TRBV9 to TRBJ2-7, with TRBD2 matching over 7 bases. Unmatched junction bases numbered 7, after V lost 4 bases and J lost 3 bases. CDR1 is SGDLS and CDR2 is YYNGEE in the germline V gene. The length of the CDR3 is 14 residues. The CDR3 DNA reads as TGTGCCAGCAGCCCGGAGCGGGGAGGCTACGAGCAGTACTTC. It specifies CASSPERGGYEQYF.

The chain couples TRBV29-1 to TRBJ1-2; D is perhaps TRBD1 (5 bases). The CDR3 sequence is 15 residues long. Germline lookup yields CDR1 SQVTM and CDR2 ANQGSEA. The V and J ends lost 5 bases and 7 bases respectively, with 23 bases between them. The chain's CDR3 is CSVLKGGAMSGGYTF. The DNA of the CDR3 is TGCAGCGTTTTAAAGGGTGGGGCCATGTCGGGTGGCTACACCTTC.

The chain carries TRBV5-1 and TRBJ2-2, with TRBD2 identical over 13 bases. The germline gives CDR1 SGHRS, CDR2 YFSETQ. V shed 4 bases, J shed 5 bases, and the junction held 5 bases outside the gene matches. The CDR3 is made up of 16 amino acids. CDR3 bases: TGCGCCAGCAGCAGCACTAGCGGGAGGGGGACCGGGGAGCTGTTTTTT. As protein: CASSSTSGRGTGELFF. Full variable domain (missing parts from reference TRBV5-1 and TRBJ2-2): KAGVTQTPRYLIKTRGQQVTLSCSPISGHRSVSWYQQTPGQGLQFLFEYFSETQRNKGNFPGRFSGRQFSNSRSEMNVSTLELGDSALYLCASSSTSGRGTGELFFGEGSRLTVL.

The chain couples TRBV7-9 to TRBJ2-2, with TRBD2 identical over 7 bases. This CDR3 is built from 17 residues. V gave up 1 base and J gave up 2 bases; unmatched junction bases: 7. The germline gives CDR1 SEHNR, CDR2 FQNEAQ (reference sequence). The chain's CDR3 is CASSLVGLAANTGELFF. The CDR3 DNA sequence: TGTGCCAGCAGCTTAGTTGGGCTAGCGGCTAACACCGGGGAGCTGTTTTTT.

On this clone itself: The same CDR3 can be traced to other DNA sequences in this sample. Here the CDR3 DNA reads TGTGCCAGTAGGGGACAGGCCTATAGCAATCAGCCCCAGCATTTT. This encodes CASRGQAYSNQPQHF. This chain joins TRBV19 and TRBJ1-5; 8 nucleotides match TRBD1. The CDR3 sequence is 15 residues long. With V trimmed by 6 bases and J by 0 bases, 4 bases remained unmatched. The germline CDR1 and CDR2 sequences are LNHDA and SQIVND (reference sequence).

The rearrangement joins TRBV7-3 to TRBJ1-1; TRBD1 matches at 7 bases. CDR1 SGHTA and CDR2 FQGTGA come from the germline V gene. The CDR3 covers 14 residues. Trimming took 5 bases from V and 10 from J; bases not matched to a gene: 13. The CDR3, as DNA: TGTGCCAGCAGCCAGCTACCGACAGGGATGGTAGCTTTCTTT. As protein: CASSQLPTGMVAFF.

V gene TRBV7-3 combines with J gene TRBJ1-4; D is unclear. Trimming took 2 bases from V and 8 from J, leaving 15 bases between them. Germline loops: CDR1 SGHTA, CDR2 FQGTGA. CDR3 length: 15 amino acids. CDR3 protein: CASSLPMKPEEKLFF. The CDR3 bases are TGTGCCAGCAGCTTACCTATGAAACCCGAGGAAAAACTGTTTTTT.

The chain has TRBV27 and TRBJ2-3; D might be TRBD2 (5 bases). The length of the CDR3 is 17 residues. Trimming shortened V by 5 bases and J by 0 bases, and 18 bases separated the two germline ends. The germline gives CDR1 MNHEY, CDR2 SMNVEV (reference sequence). CDR3 protein: CASSPKWSGLSTDTQYF. CDR3 DNA sequence: TGTGCCAGCAGTCCTAAATGGAGCGGCCTGAGCACAGATACGCAGTATTTT.

This clone was seen a few times. The chain uses TRBV19 and TRBJ1-2, with D tentatively TRBD1 (6 bases). The CDR3 loop spans 11 amino acids. The germline CDR1 and CDR2 sequences are LNHDA and SQIVND (reference sequence). V was trimmed by 5 bases and J by 8 bases, leaving 9 bases between them. The CDR3 sequence: CASSPGEGYTF. CDR3 in DNA: TGTGCCAGTAGTCCAGGGGAAGGCTACACCTTC. Drawing the rest from reference TRBV19 and TRBJ1-2, the complete variable domain is DGGITQSPKYLFRKEGQNVTLSCEQNLNHDAMYWYRQDPGQGLRLIYYSQIVNDFQKGDIAEGYSVSREKKESFPLTVTSAQKNPTAFYLCASSPGEGYTFGSGTRLTVV.

J is TRBJ1-4 and V is TRBV19; 8 nucleotides agree with TRBD1. The V segment lost 6 bases and the J segment 5 bases; nucleotides outside the gene matches: 11. The CDR3 sequence is 16 residues long. Germline lookup yields CDR1 LNHDA and CDR2 SQIVND (reference sequence). For the CDR3, the DNA is TGTGCCAGTAGGACTCGGCGGGACAGGTCAAATGAAAAACTGTTTTTT. Its translation is CASRTRRDRSNEKLFF.

A note on this clone: Its ends do not fully match the called genes, so a read error is possible. CDR3 DNA sequence: TGCGCCAGCAGCTTGGCCAAAGGCTCAACTACCTCCTACCTCACAAATACGCAGTATTTT. It encodes CASSLAKGSTTSYLTNTQYF. The V gene is TRBV5-1, the J gene TRBJ2-3; D not resolved. The germline gives CDR1 SGHRS, CDR2 YFSETQ. The CDR3 loop spans 20 amino acids.

The chain carries TRBV19 and TRBJ1-1; D remains ambiguous. Germline-derived CDR1 and CDR2 are LNHDA and SQIVND (reference sequence). The V gene lost 3 bases and the J gene lost 6 bases, with 8 bases spanning the gap. This CDR3 is 12 amino acids long. The CDR3 bases are TGTGCCAGTAGTATTCCCGGGGCTGAAGCTTTCTTT. This gives the protein CASSIPGAEAFF.

The chain joins TRBV2 to TRBJ2-7; tentatively, D is TRBD2 (5 bases). Looked up from germline, CDR1 is SNHLY and CDR2 is FYNNEI. This CDR3 has 14 residues. Deletions cut 2 bases from V and 4 bases from J, with 12 bases between. As DNA, the CDR3 is TGTGCCAGCAGTGAATCTGGAGGTATATACGAGCAGTACTTC. Its protein is CASSESGGIYEQYF.

The genes are TRBV30 and TRBJ2-7, with TRBD2 as a possible D gene (6 bases). The V end lost 0 bases, the J end lost 6 bases, and 12 bases lay between the germline ends. The CDR3 consists of 13 residues. CDR1 and CDR2 from the germline V gene are GTSNPN and SVGIG (reference sequence). The CDR3 loop is CAWSVGGVIEQYF. Written as DNA, the CDR3 is TGTGCCTGGAGTGTTGGAGGGGTGATCGAGCAGTACTTC.

The V and J genes are TRBV30 and TRBJ1-5; 7 bases align to TRBD1. V was clipped by 1 base and J by 5 bases; unmatched bases: 5. The CDR3 length is 14 residues. Germline lookup yields CDR1 GTSNPN and CDR2 SVGIG (reference sequence). The CDR3 DNA reads as TGTGCCTGGAGTGGGGGCAGGGGGGATCAGCCCCAGCATTTT. Translation: CAWSGGRGDQPQHF.

This clone was seen a single time. The V call is TRBV6-5, the J call TRBJ1-5; TRBD1 matches at 8 bases. The CDR3 consists of 13 residues. J was trimmed by 7 bases and V by 7 bases; bases with no gene match: 6. Germline assignment: CDR1 MNHEY and CDR2 SVGAGI. CDR3: CASTGQGGQPQHF. The DNA for the CDR3 is TGTGCCAGCACCGGACAGGGTGGACAGCCCCAGCATTTT.

The chain joins TRBV5-1 to TRBJ2-3, with TRBD2 matching 13 bases. Germline trimming cut 4 bases from V and 2 bases from J; bases unmatched to any gene: 4. The germline gives CDR1 SGHRS, CDR2 YFSETQ. The CDR3 spans 16 residues. The CDR3 region is CASSLGLAGVTDTQYF. DNA for the CDR3: TGCGCCAGCAGCCTCGGACTAGCGGGAGTCACAGATACGCAGTATTTT.

The chain recombines TRBV19 with TRBJ1-1, with D perhaps TRBD1 (5 bases). The CDR3 covers 15 residues. The V gene's germline CDR1 is LNHDA and CDR2 SQIVND (reference sequence). V was trimmed by 3 bases and J by 1 base, leaving 12 bases between them. The CDR3 DNA follows: TGTGCCAGTAGTATGATTGGGGCAGCGAACACTGAAGCTTTCTTT. It specifies CASSMIGAANTEAFF.

The genes are TRBV6-5 and TRBJ1-1; D unresolved. Germline V gives CDR1 MNHEY, CDR2 SVGAGI. This CDR3 region has 13 residues. The V gene lost 5 bases and the J gene lost 0 bases, with 7 bases spanning the gap. CDR3 region: CASSRDLNTEAFF. The CDR3 DNA reads as TGTGCCAGCAGTAGAGATCTGAACACTGAAGCTTTCTTT.

This rearrangement joins TRBV19 to TRBJ1-6, with D hard to call. Looked up from germline, CDR1 is LNHDA and CDR2 is SQIVND (reference sequence). This CDR3 has 15 residues. Trimming stripped 6 bases from V and 0 bases from J, with 9 bases between. The DNA of the CDR3 is TGTGCCAGTAGGGAACGGAGCTCCTATAATTCACCCCTCCACTTT. Translated, it gives CASRERSSYNSPLHF.

The J gene is TRBJ2-1, the V gene TRBV27; 7 nucleotides agree with TRBD2. Germline V CDR1 and CDR2: MNHEY, SMNVEV (reference sequence). The J segment lost 7 bases and the V segment lost 2 bases, leaving 8 bases of the junction unmatched. The CDR3 spans 15 residues. The CDR3 region is CASSLRAGVRNEQFF. In DNA form, the CDR3 reads TGTGCCAGCAGTTTAAGGGCGGGAGTCAGGAATGAGCAGTTCTTC.

The chain links TRBV30 to TRBJ1-4; tentatively, D is TRBD1 (5 bases). The length of the CDR3 is 14 residues. Trimming shortened V by 0 bases and J by 8 bases, and 13 bases separated the two germline ends. Germline CDR1 reads GTSNPN; CDR2 reads SVGIG (reference sequence). The CDR3 reads CAWSVGGASEKLFF. The CDR3 nucleotides are TGTGCCTGGAGTGTAGGAGGGGCGTCGGAAAAACTGTTTTTT.

This clone was seen just once. V is TRBV27 and J is TRBJ2-1, with 7 nucleotides matching TRBD2. Germline values: CDR1 MNHEY, CDR2 SMNVEV (reference sequence). The CDR3 has 17 amino acids. V lost 6 bases, J lost 0 bases, and 11 bases stayed unmatched. The CDR3 reads CASSSPNGGSSYNEQFF. DNA for the CDR3: TGTGCCAGCAGCTCCCCGAATGGCGGGAGCTCCTACAATGAGCAGTTCTTC.

The rearrangement uses TRBV6-5 and TRBJ1-2; TRBD1 might be the D (5 bases). Trimming removed 4 bases at V and 8 bases at J, with 20 bases between. The CDR3 runs 15 residues. Germline V lookup: CDR1 MNHEY, CDR2 SVGAGI. CDR3 in DNA: TGTGCCAGCAGTTTCCTCGGGGGGGATTCAGGCGGCTACACCTTC. Protein: CASSFLGGDSGGYTF.